These 23 T cell receptor beta chains share one sample of origin, sequenced in a study of CD8 T cells in Susac syndrome. Random hexamers were used to reverse transcribe an amount of roughly 0.5 to 1 ug RNA. TCRdb called the immunoSEQ multiplex PCR reads again in MiXCR, with one record for every CDR3 protein. Among about 190,000 distinct CDR3 sequences listed, roughly 92% were seen once. The sample was CD4+ T cells from PBMCs. Source of these receptors: a human donor in good health.

This chain connects TRBV4-1 to TRBJ1-1; 7 bases agree with TRBD1. The CDR3 runs 16 residues. Germline values: CDR1 MGHRA, CDR2 YSYEKL. V was pared by 3 bases and J by 1 base, with 8 bases of the junction left unmatched. The DNA of the CDR3 is TGCGCCAGCAGCCATTCGGCTCACAGGGGGAACACTGAAGCTTTCTTT. It is translated as CASSHSAHRGNTEAFF.

This clonotype was seen a single time. The V and J genes are TRBV2 and TRBJ2-7; tentative D call: TRBD1 (5 bases). Looked up from germline, CDR1 is SNHLY and CDR2 is FYNNEI. The CDR3 runs to 13 residues. V lost 4 bases and J 3 bases, leaving 10 bases between the germline ends. Here the CDR3 reads CASSARVRYEQYF. Here the CDR3 DNA reads TGTGCCAGCAGTGCCAGGGTTCGCTACGAGCAGTACTTC.

This chain joins TRBV20-1 and TRBJ2-7; D possibly corresponds to TRBD1 (6 bases). Per the germline V gene, CDR1 is DFQATT and CDR2 is SNEGSKA (reference sequence). Trimming cost V 3 bases and J 4 bases, with 13 bases left between them. The CDR3 sequence is 13 residues long. This chain's CDR3 is CSARSQGIYEQYF. DNA of the CDR3: TGCAGTGCTAGGTCGCAGGGGATATACGAGCAGTACTTC.

V is TRBV9 and J is TRBJ1-2, with 8 bases matching TRBD1. Unmatched junction bases numbered 9, after V lost 4 bases and J lost 4 bases. Germline V gene sequence: CDR1 SGDLS, CDR2 YYNGEE. This CDR3 contains 15 residues. CDR3 DNA sequence: TGTGCCAGCAGCCCCGACGTACAGGGGGGCTATGGCTACACCTTC. Its translation: CASSPDVQGGYGYTF.

J is TRBJ2-5 and V is TRBV10-3; D gene ambiguous. Germline CDR1 and CDR2: ENHRY and SYGVKD. V lost 6 bases and J 2 bases, leaving 4 bases between the germline ends. The CDR3 sequence is 11 residues long. The CDR3 DNA reads TGTGCCATCAGCCAGCAAGAGACCCAGTACTTC. Protein: CAISQQETQYF.

The rearrangement joins TRBV3-1 to TRBJ2-5; TRBD2 might be the D (7 bases). This CDR3 region has 17 residues. CDR1 and CDR2 (germline): LGHDT, YNNKEL (reference sequence). The V gene lost 3 bases and the J gene lost 7 bases, with 24 bases spanning the gap. CDR3 DNA: TGTGCCAGCAGCCAGGCTGGGGGGCGGGGGACTGGTGTGACCCAGTACTTC. Its protein product is CASSQAGGRGTGVTQYF.

The V and J genes are TRBV12-3 or TRBV12-4 and TRBJ1-6; 7 bases are a match to TRBD1. This CDR3 is built from 15 residues. The V and J ends lost 6 bases and 7 bases, in that order; junction bases with no gene match: 9. The CDR3 is CASRTDRVKNSPLHF. CDR3 in DNA: TGTGCCAGCAGGACCGACAGGGTCAAAAATTCACCCCTCCACTTT.

The chain carries TRBV3-1 and TRBJ1-5; tentative D call: TRBD1 (5 bases). V was trimmed by 4 bases and J by 4 bases, leaving 8 bases between them. The CDR3 is 13 residues long. Per the germline V gene, CDR1 is LGHDT and CDR2 is YNNKEL (reference sequence). CDR3 DNA sequence: TGTGCCAGCAGCCTACAGGTAAATCAGCCCCAGCATTTT. This codes for CASSLQVNQPQHF. The full variable domain, completed using reference TRBV3-1 and TRBJ1-5, is DTAVSQTPKYLVTQMGNDKSIKCEQNLGHDTMYWYKQDSKKFLKIMFSYNNKELIINETVPNRFSPKSPDKAHLNLHINSLELGDSAVYFCASSLQVNQPQHFGDGTRLSIL.

This clonotype appeared once. V and J are TRBV2 and TRBJ2-5; the D is unclear. In germline, CDR1 is SNHLY, CDR2 FYNNEI. V was shortened by 7 bases and J by 4 bases, with 10 bases between the two germline ends. The CDR3 extends over 12 amino acids. CDR3 DNA sequence: TGTGCCAGCACCCTTCTCCGAGAGACCCAGTACTTC. Residues: CASTLLRETQYF. The entire variable domain, with the rest obtained from reference TRBV2 and TRBJ2-5, is as follows: EPEVTQTPSHQVTQMGQEVILRCVPISNHLYFYWYRQILGQKVEFLVSFYNNEISEKSEIFDDQFSVERPDGSNFTLKIRSTKLEDSAMYFCASTLLRETQYFGPGTRLLVL.

The rearrangement joins TRBV6-2 or TRBV6-3 to TRBJ2-1; D possibly corresponds to TRBD2 (6 bases). CDR3 length: 17 amino acids. CDR1 MNHEY and CDR2 SVGEGT come from the germline V gene. Deletions cut 3 bases from V and 4 bases from J, with 19 bases between. The CDR3 DNA is TGTGCCAGCAGTTATACATATGGTAGCGGTAGATACAATGAGCAGTTCTTC. As protein: CASSYTYGSGRYNEQFF.

Note on this clonotype: One junction end disagrees with the germline gene, perhaps due to a read error. The CDR3 coding sequence is TGCAGTGCAAGAGGAGGGCAGGGCTCGAATACGCAGTATTTT. Amino acids: CSARGGQGSNTQYF. The chain couples TRBV20-1 to TRBJ2-3, with D possibly matching TRBD2 (6 bases). The length of the CDR3 is 14 residues. CDR1 is DFQATT and CDR2 is SNEGSKA in the germline V gene (reference sequence).

J is TRBJ1-4 and V is TRBV10-3; a weak D match, TRBD1 (5 bases). The CDR3 extends over 12 amino acids. The germline CDR1 and CDR2 sequences are ENHRY and SYGVKD. V was pared by 3 bases and J by 13 bases, with 12 bases between. Written as DNA, the CDR3 is TGTGCCATCAGTGACACCGGGACGCCACTGTTTTTT. Its protein is CAISDTGTPLFF.

The V and J genes are TRBV5-1 and TRBJ1-5; TRBD1 matches 8 bases. The CDR3 sequence is 15 residues long. Germline-derived CDR1 and CDR2 are SGHRS and YFSETQ. J was trimmed by 3 bases and V by 4 bases; bases with no gene match: 6. For the CDR3, the DNA is TGCGCCAGCAGCCCCGACAGGGGTGACAATCAGCCCCAGCATTTT. Its translation is CASSPDRGDNQPQHF.

This chain joins TRBV13 and TRBJ2-2; 9 nucleotides match TRBD1. CDR3 length: 15 amino acids. Germline V gene lookup returns CDR1 PRHDT and CDR2 FYEKMQ (reference sequence). Losses at the gene ends were 6 bases for V and 4 bases for J; bases not matched to a gene: 6. The CDR3 DNA sequence: TGTGCCAGCAGGACAGGGGGAGGGGGCACCGGGGAGCTGTTTTTT. It specifies CASRTGGGGTGELFF.

The J gene is TRBJ1-2, the V gene TRBV9; TRBD1 agrees at 8 bases. Germline V gene data show CDR1 as SGDLS and CDR2 as YYNGEE. The CDR3 has 13 amino acids. V lost 0 bases, J lost 6 bases, and 1 base stayed unmatched. The CDR3 nucleotides are TGTGCCAGCAGCGTAGGACAGGGGAATGGCTACACCTTC. This encodes CASSVGQGNGYTF.

In the case of this clonotype: One end of the junction does not line up with germline, which may come from a read error. This chain's CDR3 is CSGLRGQLKTEAFF. The CDR3 region has the DNA TGCAGCGGTCTTCGGGGACAGTTGAAAACTGAAGCTTTCTTT. The genes are TRBV29-1 and TRBJ1-1, with TRBD1 matching 7 bases. Germline V gene lookup returns CDR1 SQVTM and CDR2 ANQGSEA. The CDR3 spans 14 residues. Using reference TRBV29-1 and TRBJ1-1 for the parts outside the CDR3, the full variable domain is SAVISQKPSRDICQRGTSLTIQCQVDSQVTMMFWYRQQPGQSLTLIATANQGSEATYESGFVIDKFPISRPNLTFSTLTVSNMSPEDSSIYLCSGLRGQLKTEAFFGQGTRLTVV.

V gene TRBV18 combines with J gene TRBJ2-7; 7 nucleotides match TRBD1. The CDR3 loop spans 14 amino acids. The V and J ends lost 6 bases and 1 base, in that order; junction bases with no gene match: 6. CDR1 is KGHSH, CDR2 LQKENI, per germline. CDR3 bases: TGTGCCAGCTCGCCCGGACAGGTTTCCTACGAGCAGTACTTC. This translates into CASSPGQVSYEQYF.

The rearrangement joins TRBV20-1 to TRBJ1-2, with D possibly matching TRBD1 (6 bases). The CDR3 extends over 19 amino acids. V was cut by 0 bases and J by 0 bases, with 23 bases left in between. The germline gives CDR1 DFQATT, CDR2 SNEGSKA (reference sequence). DNA of the CDR3: TGCAGTGCTAGAGATCGGGCAGGGCTAAGGGGGGAAGCTAACTATGGCTACACCTTC. Translated: CSARDRAGLRGEANYGYTF.

The chain links TRBV20-1 to TRBJ1-3; the D is unclear. V was shortened by 4 bases and J by 0 bases, with 7 bases between the two germline ends. Germline V gene sequence: CDR1 DFQATT, CDR2 SNEGSKA (reference sequence). The CDR3 totals 13 residues. The CDR3 is CSAITSSGNTIYF. The CDR3 DNA is TGCAGTGCTATCACGAGCTCTGGAAACACCATATATTTT.

J is TRBJ2-7 and V is TRBV5-1, with a tentative D call TRBD2 (6 bases). From germline, CDR1 is SGHRS and CDR2 YFSETQ. Trimming took 4 bases from V and 1 from J, leaving 12 bases between them. There are 14 residues in the CDR3. The CDR3 sequence is CASSPLAESYEQYF. DNA for the CDR3: TGCGCCAGCAGCCCCTTAGCGGAATCCTACGAGCAGTACTTC.

The V gene is TRBV9, the J gene TRBJ2-3; 9 bases match TRBD1. The length of the CDR3 is 14 residues. Per the germline V gene, CDR1 is SGDLS and CDR2 is YYNGEE. Trimming took 6 bases from V and 4 from J; bases not matched to a gene: 6. The CDR3 nucleotides are TGTGCCAGCACTAGACAGGGGGACGCAGATACGCAGTATTTT. Residues: CASTRQGDADTQYF.

The rearrangement joins TRBV9 to TRBJ2-1; the match to TRBD1 covers 8 bases. Germline values: CDR1 SGDLS, CDR2 YYNGEE. There are 17 residues in the CDR3. V was pared by 0 bases and J by 7 bases, with 12 bases of the junction left unmatched. CDR3 in amino acids: CASSVEAFGQGANEQFF. The DNA for the CDR3 is TGTGCCAGCAGCGTAGAGGCGTTTGGGCAGGGGGCTAATGAGCAGTTCTTC. The variable domain in full, completed from reference TRBV9 and TRBJ2-1, reads DSGVTQTPKHLITATGQRVTLRCSPRSGDLSVYWYQQSLDQGLQFLIQYYNGEERAKGNILERFSAQQFPDLHSELNLSSLELGDSALYFCASSVEAFGQGANEQFFGPGTRLTVL.

The chain is built from TRBV27 and TRBJ2-7; D not resolved. The CDR3 runs to 15 residues. Per the germline V gene, CDR1 is MNHEY and CDR2 is SMNVEV (reference sequence). V lost 4 bases and J 2 bases, leaving 15 bases between the germline ends. CDR3 coding DNA: TGTGCCAGCAGTTCGATTTTTAGGCCCACCTACGAGCAGTACGTC. Its protein product is CASSSIFRPTYEQYV.